These 15 T cell receptor beta chains were sequenced from one sample in a study of a mutant IDH1 vaccine in newly diagnosed glioma (dated by TCRdb to the early 2020s). In light of the paper, this sample's time point label describes: baseline, week 1 (first vaccination visit). The treatment or condition label here, explained by the study, means: pre-vaccination baseline after standard-of-care therapy. The library came from the immunoSEQ multiplex PCR assay. TCRdb provides this immuneACCESS table in a form limited to in-frame rearrangements. Some clones are lacking; in checked studies, under half of them reflect an unresolved V gene, and why the rest are absent is not known. The sample table lists tens of thousands of clones, under 90% of them with a count of one. Approximately 7.4% of the sample rests with the top ten. This specimen was PBMCs, taken from a glioma patient treated with radiotherapy, temozolomide or both. The source is a woman in her 50s with glioma.

CDR3 sequence: CASSVRGQEYF. The CDR3 region has the DNA TGCGCCAGCAGCGTCCGGGGACAGGAGTACTTC. The chain joins TRBV5-1 to TRBJ2-7, with TRBD1 matching 8 bases. This CDR3 is 11 amino acids long. CDR1 and CDR2 (germline): SGHRS, YFSETQ. Losses at the gene ends were 4 bases for V and 11 bases for J; bases not matched to a gene: 5.

The V gene is TRBV27, the J gene TRBJ1-1; 9 bases fit TRBD1. V was pared by 6 bases and J by 1 base, with 6 bases of the junction left unmatched. The CDR3 is made up of 15 amino acids. Germline CDR1 and CDR2: MNHEY and SMNVEV (reference sequence). CDR3 amino acids: CASRHRGRGNTEAFF. The CDR3 bases are TGTGCCAGCAGGCACAGGGGGCGGGGGAACACTGAAGCTTTCTTT.

The J gene is TRBJ2-4, the V gene TRBV7-5. TRBV7-5 is a documented pseudogene. The CDR3 extends over 16 amino acids. CDR3 coding DNA: TGTGCCAGAAGCTTAGGGCCAGATGAGGCCAAAAACATTCAGTACTTC. It is translated as CARSLGPDEAKNIQYF.

V usage is TRBV7-2 and J usage is TRBJ2-1, with 7 bases matching TRBD2. This CDR3 spans 15 amino acids. After removal of 6 bases from V and 1 base from J, the junction contained 6 bases not matched to a gene. Germline V lookup: CDR1 SGHTA, CDR2 FQGNSA. Written as DNA, the CDR3 is TGTGCCAGCAGTTACACCGGGGGGTCCTACAATGAGCAGTTCTTC. Its protein product is CASSYTGGSYNEQFF. The whole variable domain, filled in from reference TRBV7-2 and TRBJ2-1, reads GAGVSQSPSNKVTEKGKDVELRCDPISGHTALYWYRQSLGQGLEFLIYFQGNSAPDKSGLPSDRFSAERTGGSVSTLTIQRTQQEDSAVYLCASSYTGGSYNEQFFGPGTRLTVL.

V usage is TRBV19 and J usage is TRBJ1-3, with a tentative D call TRBD1 (5 bases). Trimming removed 10 bases from V and 4 bases from J, with 14 bases in between. Germline V gives CDR1 LNHDA, CDR2 SQIVND (reference sequence). CDR3 length: 13 amino acids. DNA for the CDR3: TGTGCCACTATTATCACAGGAGGAAACACCATATATTTT. It encodes CATIITGGNTIYF.

The chain employs TRBV9 and TRBJ2-7, with 7 positions matching TRBD2. The CDR3 runs 14 residues. The V gene end was trimmed by 4 bases and the J gene end by 5 bases; junction bases not matched to a gene: 9. Germline loops: CDR1 SGDLS, CDR2 YYNGEE. The chain's CDR3 is CASSPLAPGDEQYF. CDR3 DNA: TGTGCCAGCAGCCCACTAGCGCCGGGGGACGAGCAGTACTTC.

This chain connects TRBV21-1 to TRBJ1-2. TRBV21-1 is termed a pseudogene. The length of the CDR3 is 12 residues. The CDR3: CASSKASYGYTF. CDR3 DNA sequence: TGTGCCAGCAGCAAAGCTTCCTATGGCTACACCTTC.

The chain combines TRBV6-1 with TRBJ1-1, with a weak D call TRBD1 (5 bases). Per germline, CDR1 MNHNS and CDR2 SASEGT. The ends were cut back, 7 bases at V and 0 bases at J, with 15 bases in the middle. The CDR3 runs to 15 residues. CDR3 amino acids: CASKQDGLLNTEAFF. CDR3 bases: TGTGCCAGCAAACAGGACGGACTGTTGAACACTGAAGCTTTCTTT.

The sample holds one count of this clone. The gene calls are TRBV30 and TRBJ1-2; D not resolved. The CDR3 runs to 14 residues. CDR1 GTSNPN and CDR2 SVGIG come from the germline V gene (reference sequence). The germline V and J ends were trimmed by 0 bases and 5 bases, with 13 bases remaining between them. The CDR3 spells CAWSVGTAGYGYTF. CDR3 DNA: TGTGCCTGGAGTGTAGGCACGGCGGGATATGGCTACACCTTC.

V usage is TRBV6-1 and J usage is TRBJ2-3; D not certain. There are 15 residues in the CDR3. V gave up 0 bases and J gave up 0 bases, with 7 bases separating them. Per the germline V gene, CDR1 is MNHNS and CDR2 is SASEGT. The CDR3 region has the DNA TGTGCCAGCAGTGAAGCATCGGCAAGCACAGATACGCAGTATTTT. This encodes CASSEASASTDTQYF.

This clone came up a few times. This chain links TRBV5-1 with TRBJ1-3; weak D call: TRBD1 (5 bases). Germline V gene data show CDR1 as SGHRS and CDR2 as YFSETQ. This CDR3 is 17 amino acids long. V was clipped by 5 bases and J by 1 base, with 19 bases between them. Written as DNA, the CDR3 is TGCGCCAGCAGGGATCCGGCGGGGGACTGGTCTGGAAACACCATATATTTT. Translated: CASRDPAGDWSGNTIYF.

The chain recombines TRBV27 with TRBJ1-2; D is perhaps TRBD1 (5 bases). The CDR3 has 13 residues. CDR1 is MNHEY, CDR2 SMNVEV, per germline (reference sequence). The V and J ends lost 3 bases and 7 bases respectively, with 12 bases between them. In DNA, the CDR3 is TGTGCCAGCAGTTTGACGGGGGGGGGTGGCTACACCTTC. This sequence encodes CASSLTGGGGYTF.

The chain's CDR3 is CASSLNTGSYGYTF. The CDR3 nucleotides are TGTGCCAGCAGCTTAAATACAGGGAGCTATGGCTACACCTTC. The chain couples TRBV13 to TRBJ1-2; D might be TRBD1 (6 bases). Germline V CDR1 and CDR2: PRHDT, FYEKMQ (reference sequence). The CDR3 contains 14 residues. V shed 2 bases and J shed 4 bases, with 11 bases lying between them.

J is TRBJ2-6 and V is TRBV11-1, with D perhaps TRBD1 (6 bases). CDR1 and CDR2 from the germline V gene are SGHAT and FQDESV (reference sequence). The CDR3 extends over 18 amino acids. Between the trimmed V and J ends, which lost 6 bases and 0 bases, there was a span of 18 bases. DNA for the CDR3: TGTGCCAGCAGTTTTGGGGGCGGGTCTCTCTCTGGGGCCAACGTCCTGACTTTC. It codes for CASSFGGGSLSGANVLTF.

This chain connects TRBV2 to TRBJ1-3, with 9 bases aligning to TRBD1. Losses at the gene ends were 9 bases for V and 1 base for J; bases not matched to a gene: 7. This CDR3 is built from 15 residues. CDR1 and CDR2 (germline): SNHLY, FYNNEI. The CDR3 protein is CASQGQGASGNTIYF. For the CDR3, the DNA is TGTGCCAGTCAGGGACAGGGCGCTTCTGGAAACACCATATATTTT.